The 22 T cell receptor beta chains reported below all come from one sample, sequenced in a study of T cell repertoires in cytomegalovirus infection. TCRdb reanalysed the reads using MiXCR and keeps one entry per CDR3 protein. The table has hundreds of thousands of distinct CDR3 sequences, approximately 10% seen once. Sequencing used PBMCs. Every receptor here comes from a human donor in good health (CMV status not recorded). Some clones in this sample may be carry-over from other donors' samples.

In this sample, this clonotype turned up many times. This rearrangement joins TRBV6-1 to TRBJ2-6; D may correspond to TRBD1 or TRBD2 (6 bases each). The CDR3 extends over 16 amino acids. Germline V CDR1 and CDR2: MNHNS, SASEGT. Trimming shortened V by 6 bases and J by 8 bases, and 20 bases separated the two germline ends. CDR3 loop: CASSPGEVLGTNVLTF. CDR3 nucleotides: TGTGCCAGCAGCCCAGGGGAGGTCCTGGGGACCAACGTCCTGACTTTC.

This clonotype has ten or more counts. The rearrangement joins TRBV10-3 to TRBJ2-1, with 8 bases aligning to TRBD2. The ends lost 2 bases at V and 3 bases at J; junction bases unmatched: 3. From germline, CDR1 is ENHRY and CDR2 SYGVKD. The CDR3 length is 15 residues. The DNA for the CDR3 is TGTGCCATCAGTGAGGGCGGGAGGTTCTACAATGAGCAGTTCTTC. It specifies CAISEGGRFYNEQFF.

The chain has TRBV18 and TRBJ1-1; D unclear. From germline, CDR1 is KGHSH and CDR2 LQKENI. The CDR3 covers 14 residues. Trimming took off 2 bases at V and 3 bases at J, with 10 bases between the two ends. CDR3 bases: TGTGCCAGCTCACCAAAGGAGGGAGACACTGAAGCTTTCTTT. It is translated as CASSPKEGDTEAFF.

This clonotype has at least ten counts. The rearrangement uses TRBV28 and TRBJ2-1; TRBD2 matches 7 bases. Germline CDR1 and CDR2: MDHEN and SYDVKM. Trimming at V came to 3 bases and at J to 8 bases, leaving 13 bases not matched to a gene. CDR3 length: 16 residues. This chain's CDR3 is CASSFVLVGAGYEQFF. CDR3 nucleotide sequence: TGTGCCAGCAGTTTTGTCCTTGTGGGAGCGGGGTATGAGCAGTTCTTC.

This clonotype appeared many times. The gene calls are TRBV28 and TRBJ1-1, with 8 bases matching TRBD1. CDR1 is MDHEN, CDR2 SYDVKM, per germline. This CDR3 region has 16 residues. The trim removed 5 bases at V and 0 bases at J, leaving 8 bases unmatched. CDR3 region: CASSPATGVMNTEAFF. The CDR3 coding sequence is TGTGCCAGCAGTCCAGCGACAGGGGTTATGAACACTGAAGCTTTCTTT. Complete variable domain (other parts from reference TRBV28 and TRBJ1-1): DVKVTQSSRYLVKRTGEKVFLECVQDMDHENMFWYRQDPGLGLRLIYFSYDVKMKEKGDIPEGYSVSREKKERFSLILESASTNQTSMYLCASSPATGVMNTEAFFGQGTRLTVV.

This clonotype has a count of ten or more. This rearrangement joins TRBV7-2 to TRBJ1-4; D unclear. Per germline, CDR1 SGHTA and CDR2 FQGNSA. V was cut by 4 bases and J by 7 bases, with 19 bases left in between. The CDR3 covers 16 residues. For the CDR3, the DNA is TGTGCCAGCAGCTCACCAGAGAGTAGACGTTTTGAAAAACTGTTTTTT. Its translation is CASSSPESRRFEKLFF.

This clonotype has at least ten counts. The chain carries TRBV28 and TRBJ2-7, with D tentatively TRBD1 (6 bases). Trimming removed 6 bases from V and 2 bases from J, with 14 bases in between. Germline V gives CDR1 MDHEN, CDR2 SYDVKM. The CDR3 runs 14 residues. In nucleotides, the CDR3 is TGTGCCAGCAGGTCAGACAGGATCGCCTACGAGCAGTACTTC. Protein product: CASRSDRIAYEQYF.

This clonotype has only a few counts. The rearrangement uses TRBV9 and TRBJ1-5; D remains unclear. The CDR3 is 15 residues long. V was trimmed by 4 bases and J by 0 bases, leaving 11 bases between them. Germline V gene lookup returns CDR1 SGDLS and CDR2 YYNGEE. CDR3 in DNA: TGTGCCAGCAGCCCCAGTGGGTATAGCAATCAGCCCCAGCATTTT. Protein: CASSPSGYSNQPQHF.

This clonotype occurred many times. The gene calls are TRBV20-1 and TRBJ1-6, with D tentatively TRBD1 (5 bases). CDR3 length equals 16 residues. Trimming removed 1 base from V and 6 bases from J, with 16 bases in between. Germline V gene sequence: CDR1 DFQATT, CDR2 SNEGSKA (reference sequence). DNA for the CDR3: TGCAGTGCTAGAGGGGGGGTAGGGGTTGGTAATTCACCCCTCCACTTT. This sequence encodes CSARGGVGVGNSPLHF.

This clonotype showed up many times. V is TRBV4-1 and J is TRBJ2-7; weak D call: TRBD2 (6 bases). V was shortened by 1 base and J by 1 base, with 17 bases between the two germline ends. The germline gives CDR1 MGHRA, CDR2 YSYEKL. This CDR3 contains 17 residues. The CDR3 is CASSQVAVAAPSYEQYF. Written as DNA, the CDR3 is TGCGCCAGCAGCCAAGTAGCGGTGGCGGCCCCATCCTACGAGCAGTACTTC.

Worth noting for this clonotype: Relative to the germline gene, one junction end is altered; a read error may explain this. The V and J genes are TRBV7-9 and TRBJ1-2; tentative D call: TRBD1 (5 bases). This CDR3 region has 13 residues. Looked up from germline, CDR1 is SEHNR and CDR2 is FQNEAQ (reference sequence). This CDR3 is CASSRQGNNGYTF. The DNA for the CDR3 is TGTGCCAGCAGCCGTCAGGGTAACAATGGCTACACCTTC. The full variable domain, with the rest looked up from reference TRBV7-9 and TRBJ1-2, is DTGVSQNPRHKITKRGQNVTFRCDPISEHNRLYWYRQTLGQGPEFLTYFQNEAQLEKSRLLSDRFSAERPKGSFSTLEIQRTEQGDSAMYLCASSRQGNNGYTFGSGTRLTVV.

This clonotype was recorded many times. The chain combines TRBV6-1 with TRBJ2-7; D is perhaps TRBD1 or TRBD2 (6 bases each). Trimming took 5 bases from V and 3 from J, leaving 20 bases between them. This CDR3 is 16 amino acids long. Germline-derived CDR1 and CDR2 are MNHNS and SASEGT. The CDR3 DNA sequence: TGTGCCAGCAGTCTCGCGCTCAGCGGAGGGGGCTACGAGCAGTACTTC. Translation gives CASSLALSGGGYEQYF.

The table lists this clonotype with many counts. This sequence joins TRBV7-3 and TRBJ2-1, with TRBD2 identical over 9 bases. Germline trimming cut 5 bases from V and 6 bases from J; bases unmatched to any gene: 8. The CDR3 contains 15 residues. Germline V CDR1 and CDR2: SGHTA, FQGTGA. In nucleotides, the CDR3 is TGTGCCAGCAGCCCCACGCTAGCGGGATCCAATGAGCAGTTCTTC. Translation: CASSPTLAGSNEQFF.

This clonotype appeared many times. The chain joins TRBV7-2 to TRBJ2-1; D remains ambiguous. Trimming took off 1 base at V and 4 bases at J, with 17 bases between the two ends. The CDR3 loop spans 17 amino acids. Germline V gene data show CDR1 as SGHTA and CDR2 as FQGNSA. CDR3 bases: TGTGCCAGCAGCTTAGAGGGCCTAGAAACTGCATACAATGAGCAGTTCTTC. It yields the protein CASSLEGLETAYNEQFF.

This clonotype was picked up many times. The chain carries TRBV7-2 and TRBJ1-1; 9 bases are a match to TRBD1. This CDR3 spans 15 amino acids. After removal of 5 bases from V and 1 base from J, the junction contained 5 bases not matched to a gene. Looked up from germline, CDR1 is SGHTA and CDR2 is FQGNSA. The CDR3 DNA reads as TGTGCCAGCAGCCCCCGGACAGGGGCGAACACTGAAGCTTTCTTT. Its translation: CASSPRTGANTEAFF.

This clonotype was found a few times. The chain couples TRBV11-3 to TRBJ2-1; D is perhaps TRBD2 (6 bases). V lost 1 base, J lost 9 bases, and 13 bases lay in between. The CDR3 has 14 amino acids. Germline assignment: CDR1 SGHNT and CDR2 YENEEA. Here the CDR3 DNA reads TGTGCCAGCAGCTTAGGCGGGACGGTCCTTGAGCAGTTCTTC. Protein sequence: CASSLGGTVLEQFF.

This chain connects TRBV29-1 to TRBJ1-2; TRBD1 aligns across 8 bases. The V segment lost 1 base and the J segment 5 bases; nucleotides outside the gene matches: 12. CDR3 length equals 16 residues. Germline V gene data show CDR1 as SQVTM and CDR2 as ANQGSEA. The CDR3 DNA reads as TGCAGCGTTGAAGGGGAAGGGACAGGTCCGGGATATGGCTACACCTTC. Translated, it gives CSVEGEGTGPGYGYTF.

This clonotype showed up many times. The CDR3 DNA sequence: TGCGCCACCACCAGGGTGGGAAACATTCAGTACTTC. Translation gives CATTRVGNIQYF. The V gene is TRBV10-2, the J gene TRBJ2-4, with TRBD1 as a possible D gene (5 bases). CDR3 length equals 12 residues. V lost 10 bases and J 6 bases, leaving 13 bases between the germline ends. The germline V gene has CDR1 WSHSY and CDR2 SAAADI.

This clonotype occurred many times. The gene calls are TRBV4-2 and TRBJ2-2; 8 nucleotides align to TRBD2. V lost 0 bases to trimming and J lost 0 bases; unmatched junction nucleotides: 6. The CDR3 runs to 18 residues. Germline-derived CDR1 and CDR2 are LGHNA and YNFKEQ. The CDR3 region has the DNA TGTGCCAGCAGCCAAGATCGGGGGGGGGGGCCGAACACCGGGGAGCTGTTTTTT. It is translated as CASSQDRGGGPNTGELFF.

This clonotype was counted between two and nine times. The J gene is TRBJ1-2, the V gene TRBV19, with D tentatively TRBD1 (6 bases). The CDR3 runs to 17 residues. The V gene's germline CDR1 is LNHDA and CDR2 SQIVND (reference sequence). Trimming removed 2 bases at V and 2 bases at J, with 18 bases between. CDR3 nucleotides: TGTGCCAGTAGTATAAAAGGGGACAAAATTGGCAACTATGGCTACACCTTC. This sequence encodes CASSIKGDKIGNYGYTF.

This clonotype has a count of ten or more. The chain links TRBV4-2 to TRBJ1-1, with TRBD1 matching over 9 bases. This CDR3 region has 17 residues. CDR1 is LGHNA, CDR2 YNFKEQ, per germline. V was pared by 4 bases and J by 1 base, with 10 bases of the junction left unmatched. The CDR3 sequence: CASSRNPGQGPNTEAFF. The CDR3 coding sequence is TGTGCCAGCAGCCGAAACCCGGGACAGGGACCGAACACTGAAGCTTTCTTT.

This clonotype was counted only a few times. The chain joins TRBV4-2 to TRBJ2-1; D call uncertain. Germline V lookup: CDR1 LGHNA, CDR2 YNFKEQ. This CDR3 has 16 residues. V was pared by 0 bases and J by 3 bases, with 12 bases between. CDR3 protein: CASSQDRGSYYNEQFF. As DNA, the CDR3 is TGTGCCAGCAGCCAAGATCGAGGTAGCTACTACAATGAGCAGTTCTTC.